A single sample is the source of the 15 T cell receptor beta chains below, sequenced in a study of technical replicates of blood from a few donors (dated by TCRdb to between 2016 and 2019). Libraries came from the immunoSEQ multiplex PCR assay. In its TCRdb copy, this immuneACCESS table keeps in-frame sequences only and misses some clones. Where compared with another copy, unresolved V genes explain less than half of these, and the others have no known cause. This sample lists tens of thousands of clones; 90% to 96% were detected once. The top ten constitute about 0.37% of the sample. The sample was T cells isolated from PBMCs. These receptor sequences come from a human donor in good health.

CDR3 protein: CASKQGSEAFF. The CDR3 region has the DNA TGTGCCAGTAAACAGGGATCTGAAGCTTTCTTT. V gene TRBV19 combines with J gene TRBJ1-1; weak D call: TRBD1 (6 bases). CDR1 is LNHDA and CDR2 is SQIVND in the germline V gene (reference sequence). The CDR3 totals 11 residues. Trimming stripped 7 bases from V and 6 bases from J, with 9 bases between. Complete variable domain (other parts from reference TRBV19 and TRBJ1-1): DGGITQSPKYLFRKEGQNVTLSCEQNLNHDAMYWYRQDPGQGLRLIYYSQIVNDFQKGDIAEGYSVSREKKESFPLTVTSAQKNPTAFYLCASKQGSEAFFGQGTRLTVV.

The chain has TRBV28 and TRBJ2-1; 7 positions agree with TRBD2. This CDR3 comprises 16 residues. CDR1 is MDHEN, CDR2 SYDVKM, per germline. Unmatched junction bases numbered 10, after V lost 4 bases and J lost 4 bases. The CDR3 nucleotides read TGTGCCAGCAGTTATCCTAGGGTGGGAGGGTACAATGAGCAGTTCTTC. Translated: CASSYPRVGGYNEQFF.

The V gene is TRBV7-2, the J gene TRBJ2-5; D is perhaps TRBD1 (5 bases). The length of the CDR3 is 12 residues. Trimming pared 5 bases from V and 2 bases from J, leaving 6 bases between. Germline V gene lookup returns CDR1 SGHTA and CDR2 FQGNSA. CDR3 loop: CASSRQQETQYF. The CDR3, as DNA: TGTGCCAGCAGCAGACAGCAAGAGACCCAGTACTTC.

The chain employs TRBV5-4 and TRBJ2-1; D is perhaps TRBD1 (6 bases). V was shortened by 2 bases and J by 4 bases, with 10 bases between the two germline ends. The length of the CDR3 is 14 residues. Germline assignment: CDR1 SGHNT and CDR2 YYREEE (reference sequence). The CDR3: CASSLGGEYNEQFF. CDR3 nucleotides: TGTGCCAGCAGCTTAGGGGGAGAGTACAATGAGCAGTTCTTC.

The chain is built from TRBV30 and TRBJ1-4; D remains ambiguous. CDR1 and CDR2 from the germline V gene are GTSNPN and SVGIG (reference sequence). The V gene lost 4 bases and the J gene lost 6 bases, with 27 bases spanning the gap. The CDR3 extends over 18 amino acids. The CDR3 DNA reads as TGTGCCTGGATCACCTTCCCTCCCCAACTAAGACCTTATGAAAAACTGTTTTTT. It codes for CAWITFPPQLRPYEKLFF.

With respect to this clone: Other nucleotide sequences from this sample produce the same CDR3. This chain joins TRBV7-9 and TRBJ2-1, with D maybe TRBD1 (5 bases). This CDR3 is built from 14 residues. The ends were cut back, 5 bases at V and 3 bases at J, with 11 bases in the middle. Germline CDR1 and CDR2: SEHNR and FQNEAQ (reference sequence). The chain's CDR3 is CASSLGTGYNEQFF. CDR3 DNA: TGTGCCAGCAGCCTAGGAACAGGCTACAATGAGCAGTTCTTC.

The chain joins TRBV15 to TRBJ2-1; 9 bases align to TRBD2. The V gene's germline CDR1 is LNHNV and CDR2 YYDKDF (reference sequence). V lost 0 bases and J lost 0; bases outside the gene matches: 6. The CDR3 runs 18 residues. CDR3 nucleotides: TGTGCCACCAGCAGAGATGAAATAGCGGGGGCCTCCTACAATGAGCAGTTCTTC. Its protein is CATSRDEIAGASYNEQFF.

This clone was counted only a few times. The rearrangement links TRBV9 to TRBJ2-1; maybe TRBD2 (6 bases). Germline V gene sequence: CDR1 SGDLS, CDR2 YYNGEE. This CDR3 comprises 16 residues. The ends were cut back, 4 bases at V and 7 bases at J, with 21 bases in the middle. The CDR3 DNA is TGTGCCAGCAGCCCAGGAGGAGGGCTAGTTAGTAATGAGCAGTTCTTC. Protein sequence: CASSPGGGLVSNEQFF.

This sequence joins TRBV7-2 and TRBJ2-7; 9 nucleotides line up with TRBD1. With V trimmed by 4 bases and J by 0 bases, 7 bases remained unmatched. Germline CDR1 is SGHTA and CDR2 is FQGNSA. The CDR3 sequence is 16 residues long. Here the CDR3 reads CASSYSGTGPSYEQYF. The CDR3 region has the DNA TGTGCCAGCAGCTACTCCGGGACAGGGCCCTCCTACGAGCAGTACTTC. Combining the CDR3 with reference TRBV7-2 and TRBJ2-7 gives the whole variable domain GAGVSQSPSNKVTEKGKDVELRCDPISGHTALYWYRQSLGQGLEFLIYFQGNSAPDKSGLPSDRFSAERTGGSVSTLTIQRTQQEDSAVYLCASSYSGTGPSYEQYFGPGTRLTVT.

This sequence joins TRBV4-2 and TRBJ2-3, with 12 nucleotides matching TRBD2. The CDR3 is 17 residues long. Germline V gene lookup returns CDR1 LGHNA and CDR2 YNFKEQ. Losses at the gene ends were 8 bases for V and 3 bases for J; bases not matched to a gene: 12. The CDR3 here is CASLPYASGRATDTQYF. In DNA form, the CDR3 reads TGTGCCAGCTTGCCGTACGCTAGCGGGAGGGCTACAGATACGCAGTATTTT.

This rearrangement joins TRBV6-1 to TRBJ2-1; TRBD2 matches at 10 bases. Germline lookup yields CDR1 MNHNS and CDR2 SASEGT. The CDR3 loop spans 14 amino acids. Trimming at V came to 10 bases and at J to 4 bases, leaving 7 bases not matched to a gene. CDR3 loop: CATRLAGEYNEQFF. As DNA, the CDR3 is TGTGCCACCAGGCTAGCGGGAGAGTACAATGAGCAGTTCTTC.

The gene calls are TRBV28 and TRBJ2-1, with 7 bases lining up with TRBD2. Germline assignment: CDR1 MDHEN and CDR2 SYDVKM. Trimming took 2 bases from V and 0 from J; bases not matched to a gene: 4. This CDR3 is built from 16 residues. The CDR3 is CASSLGGGSSYNEQFF. As DNA, the CDR3 is TGTGCCAGCAGTTTAGGTGGCGGGAGCTCCTACAATGAGCAGTTCTTC.

The chain has TRBV27 and TRBJ2-1; 7 nucleotides agree with TRBD2. This CDR3 is 18 amino acids long. From germline, CDR1 is MNHEY and CDR2 SMNVEV (reference sequence). V dropped 2 bases and J dropped 5; count of bases not matched to a gene: 15. The CDR3, as DNA: TGTGCCAGCAGTTTAAGCCCTAGGGGTAGCGGGCTAGACAATGAGCAGTTCTTC. The encoded protein is CASSLSPRGSGLDNEQFF.

The chain recombines TRBV30 with TRBJ2-7; D possibly corresponds to TRBD2 (5 bases). The CDR3 is 15 residues long. Trimming took 2 bases from V and 0 from J, leaving 14 bases between them. The germline V gene has CDR1 GTSNPN and CDR2 SVGIG (reference sequence). CDR3 in DNA: TGTGCCTGGAGTCTCCTTGAGGGAGTCTCCTACGAGCAGTACTTC. Encoded protein: CAWSLLEGVSYEQYF.

The rearrangement links TRBV4-1 to TRBJ2-7, with 7 bases that match TRBD1. Trimming removed 0 bases from V and 3 bases from J; junction bases left unmatched: 11. The length of the CDR3 is 17 residues. In germline, CDR1 is MGHRA, CDR2 YSYEKL. The CDR3 DNA reads as TGCGCCAGCAGCCAAGAACCCACTTGGACAGGCAACTACGAGCAGTACTTC. Its protein product is CASSQEPTWTGNYEQYF.